This T cell receptor beta chain emerged from a study of T cells expressing NK-cell markers. Study-wide findings and caveats: The contribution of dominant NKG2C+ clonotypes to CD8+ T cells in about six donors was roughly 1.0-7.5%.

About this clonotype: Its antigen is not known.

CDR1 is MGHDK and CDR2 is SYGVNS in the germline V gene. The length of the CDR3 is 12 residues. Using the 5' RACE reads, TCRdb records one entry per CDR3 protein without DNA. This listing includes 200,000 to 300,000 distinct CDR3 sequences. J is TRBJ1-2 and V is TRBV25-1; lacking DNA, the TRBD1 call made by TCRdb goes unchecked. Sequencing input: blood T cells: a sorted CD56 or NKG2C T cell subset, CD4+ or CD8+ T cells, or bulk PBMC T cells (not recorded which). The sequence was obtained from a woman aged 18-70 years in good health. The CDR3 sequence: CASRGTGDGYTF.